These 7 T cell receptor beta chains share one sample of origin, sequenced in a study of glioma-infiltrating T cells after dendritic cell vaccination. Clones were read by immunoSEQ multiplex PCR, and TCRdb kept only the in-frame ones, dropping some. The data show under 130,000 clones, about four fifths seen once. The material sequenced was blood, taken before dendritic cell vaccination. All receptors derive from a human donor with glioblastoma.

J is TRBJ2-7 and V is TRBV2, with D possibly TRBD2 on 5 matching bases. V lost 5 bases and J lost 3, with 20 bases in between. This CDR3 region has 16 residues. Germline CDR1 is SNHLY and CDR2 is FYNNEI. As DNA, the CDR3 is TGTGCCAGCAGTACCGAACGCCCTAGCCTTCACTACGAGCAGTACTTC. Its protein product is CASSTERPSLHYEQYF.

This clone was recorded once. Other DNA sequences in this specimen translate into the identical CDR3. The chain joins TRBV30 to TRBJ1-1; 7 bases are a match to TRBD1. The length of the CDR3 is 13 residues. CDR1 GTSNPN and CDR2 SVGIG come from the germline V gene (reference sequence). The V gene end was trimmed by 1 base and the J gene end by 1 base; junction bases not matched to a gene: 0. CDR3 bases: TGTGCCTGGAGTGACAGGGGGAACACTGAAGCTTTCTTT. This sequence encodes CAWSDRGNTEAFF.

The CDR3 bases are TGTGCCAGCAGCCGGAAGGGACAGGCAGATACGCAGTATTTT. Translating it yields CASSRKGQADTQYF. The chain employs TRBV5-4 and TRBJ2-3; TRBD1 matches at 8 bases. The CDR3 is 14 residues long. From germline, CDR1 is SGHNT and CDR2 YYREEE (reference sequence). Trimming took 4 bases from V and 4 from J; bases not matched to a gene: 5.

The chain employs TRBV29-1 and TRBJ2-3, with 8 positions matching TRBD1. V was clipped by 5 bases and J by 4 bases; unmatched bases: 5. This CDR3 spans 13 amino acids. Germline loops: CDR1 SQVTM, CDR2 ANQGSEA. The CDR3 loop reads CSVRSGGPDTQYF. The CDR3 DNA is TGCAGCGTTCGTTCAGGGGGCCCAGATACGCAGTATTTT.

This clone was detected only a few times. The chain joins TRBV23-1 to TRBJ1-1; D unresolved. TRBV23-1 is designated an ORF whose function remains uncertain. The CDR3 loop spans 14 amino acids. V gave up 3 bases and J gave up 1 base, with 9 bases separating them. This chain's CDR3 is CASSHKDKNTEAFF. The CDR3 nucleotides read TGCGCCAGCAGTCATAAAGACAAGAACACTGAAGCTTTCTTT.

This CDR3 reads CASSFTGVGAGNTIYF. CDR3 DNA sequence: TGTGCCAGCAGCTTTACAGGGGTAGGAGCTGGAAACACCATATATTTT. The gene calls are TRBV7-2 and TRBJ1-3; 7 bases fit TRBD1. The trim removed 3 bases at V and 2 bases at J, leaving 7 bases unmatched. The CDR3 extends over 16 amino acids. From germline, CDR1 is SGHTA and CDR2 FQGNSA.

This sequence joins TRBV19 and TRBJ1-1; 12 bases match TRBD1. V was pared by 4 bases and J by 1 base, with 4 bases of the junction left unmatched. CDR1 is LNHDA, CDR2 SQIVND, per germline (reference sequence). The CDR3 loop spans 16 amino acids. CDR3 region: CASSKGTGGANTEAFF. In nucleotides, the CDR3 is TGTGCCAGTAGTAAAGGGACAGGGGGCGCGAACACTGAAGCTTTCTTT.